This entry lists 29 T cell receptor beta chains sequenced from one sample in a study of blood T cell repertoires in COVID-19. Assay used: immunoSEQ multiplex PCR; TCRdb lists only in-frame clones, some missing. In the table there are more than 400,000 clones, 70% to 90% of which are singletons. Sequencing was carried out using peripheral blood. The source of these receptors is a human donor in a cohort sampled during active COVID-19.

The rearrangement uses TRBV30 and TRBJ2-7, with TRBD1 identical over 9 bases. Germline lookup yields CDR1 GTSNPN and CDR2 SVGIG (reference sequence). The CDR3 is made up of 15 amino acids. Germline trimming cut 2 bases from V and 4 bases from J; bases unmatched to any gene: 9. CDR3 sequence: CAWSSGQGSQYEQYF. Written as DNA, the CDR3 is TGTGCCTGGAGTTCGGGACAGGGTAGCCAATACGAGCAGTACTTC.

The chain employs TRBV30 and TRBJ1-6; possible D gene TRBD1, 6 bases. CDR1 and CDR2 from the germline V gene are GTSNPN and SVGIG (reference sequence). V shed 8 bases and J shed 7 bases, with 9 bases lying between them. This CDR3 comprises 11 residues. CDR3 coding DNA: TGTGCCGAGGGGGGGAATTCACCCCTCCACTTT. Protein sequence: CAEGGNSPLHF.

The rearrangement uses TRBV6-2 or TRBV6-3 and TRBJ1-1; tentative D call: TRBD1 (6 bases). The germline gives CDR1 MNHEY, CDR2 SVGEGT. Deletions cut 0 bases from V and 1 base from J, with 9 bases between. CDR3 length equals 15 residues. CDR3 loop: CASSYSGARNTEAFF. The CDR3 DNA reads as TGTGCCAGCAGTTACTCGGGGGCCAGGAACACTGAAGCTTTCTTT.

The chain carries TRBV6-2 or TRBV6-3 and TRBJ1-5, with D uncertain. With 5 bases removed from V and 0 bases from J, the gap between germline ends came to 5 bases. Germline lookup yields CDR1 MNHEY and CDR2 SVGEGT. The CDR3 sequence is 13 residues long. CDR3 in DNA: TGTGCCAGCAGTCTAAATAGCAATCAGCCCCAGCATTTT. It specifies CASSLNSNQPQHF.

V gene TRBV13 combines with J gene TRBJ1-2; perhaps TRBD1 as D (6 bases). There are 13 residues in the CDR3. V lost 3 bases to trimming and J lost 8 bases, with 13 bases between them. CDR1 PRHDT and CDR2 FYEKMQ come from the germline V gene (reference sequence). The CDR3 DNA reads as TGTGCCAGCAGCTTTACAGGGAAACGAGGCTACACCTTC. Amino acid sequence: CASSFTGKRGYTF.

The rearrangement joins TRBV7-9 to TRBJ2-7, with no clear D. The CDR3 is made up of 14 amino acids. In germline, CDR1 is SEHNR, CDR2 FQNEAQ (reference sequence). V was trimmed by 1 base and J by 0 bases, leaving 7 bases between them. The CDR3 DNA reads as TGTGCCAGCAGCTTAGTCCATAGCTCCTACGAGCAGTACTTC. Its protein product is CASSLVHSSYEQYF.

The chain carries TRBV24-1 and TRBJ1-2, with 9 bases fitting TRBD1. The CDR3 totals 16 residues. V lost 3 bases to trimming and J lost 4 bases; unmatched junction nucleotides: 8. Per the germline V gene, CDR1 is KGHDR and CDR2 is SFDVKD. The CDR3 loop reads CATSDKDRGIGYGYTF. In nucleotides, the CDR3 is TGTGCCACCAGTGATAAGGACAGGGGAATTGGCTATGGCTACACCTTC.

J is TRBJ1-2 and V is TRBV7-9; D gene unclear. Germline V gene data show CDR1 as SEHNR and CDR2 as FQNEAQ (reference sequence). Trimming pared 4 bases from V and 3 bases from J, leaving 15 bases between. The CDR3 sequence is 15 residues long. CDR3 nucleotide sequence: TGTGCCAGCAGCTCCCCCTTGGGCGTTCACTATGGCTACACCTTC. This gives the protein CASSSPLGVHYGYTF.

In its sample, this clone was seen a few times. The gene calls are TRBV3-1 (or the pseudogene TRBV3-2) and TRBJ2-7; possible D gene TRBD1, 6 bases. Trimming removed 4 bases from V and 5 bases from J, with 21 bases in between. CDR1 is LGHDT and CDR2 is YNNKEL in the germline V gene (reference sequence). This CDR3 region has 16 residues. CDR3 loop: CASSRSSGRGGDEQYF. The CDR3 nucleotides read TGTGCCAGCAGCCGATCCTCGGGCAGGGGTGGCGACGAGCAGTACTTC.

V gene TRBV29-1 combines with J gene TRBJ2-5, with 8 nucleotides matching TRBD1. The V segment lost 4 bases and the J segment 2 bases; nucleotides outside the gene matches: 3. CDR1 and CDR2 (germline): SQVTM, ANQGSEA. The CDR3 has 13 residues. The CDR3 spells CSVAGQGQETQYF. The CDR3 DNA is TGCAGCGTTGCCGGACAGGGTCAAGAGACCCAGTACTTC.

Here the CDR3 reads CASSLRAGESYNEQFF. CDR3 bases: TGTGCCAGCAGCTTGAGGGCGGGGGAATCTTACAATGAGCAGTTCTTC. The chain employs TRBV5-4 and TRBJ2-1; 7 bases are a match to TRBD2. Unmatched junction bases numbered 8, after V lost 1 base and J lost 4 bases. Germline CDR1 reads SGHNT; CDR2 reads YYREEE (reference sequence). This CDR3 is 16 amino acids long.

The V gene is TRBV6-2 or TRBV6-3, the J gene TRBJ1-2; 7 positions agree with TRBD1. J lost 8 bases, V lost 2 bases, and 8 bases had no gene match. Germline CDR1 MNHEY, CDR2 SVGEGT. This CDR3 is built from 14 residues. This CDR3 reads CASSYNDRVEGYTF. The DNA of the CDR3 is TGTGCCAGCAGTTACAACGACAGGGTGGAAGGCTACACCTTC.

The V gene is TRBV5-1, the J gene TRBJ2-1, with D possibly matching TRBD2 (5 bases). The V gene lost 0 bases and the J gene lost 3 bases, with 16 bases spanning the gap. The CDR3 totals 17 residues. CDR1 SGHRS and CDR2 YFSETQ come from the germline V gene. The CDR3 bases are TGCGCCAGCAGCTTGGATATGTGGGAGAGCCGCTACAATGAGCAGTTCTTC. Translating it yields CASSLDMWESRYNEQFF.

This chain uses TRBV7-2 with TRBJ1-1; tentative D call: TRBD1 (6 bases). The V gene's germline CDR1 is SGHTA and CDR2 FQGNSA. There are 14 residues in the CDR3. V shed 3 bases and J shed 3 bases, with 11 bases lying between them. CDR3 protein: CASSLRQGHTEAFF. In nucleotides, the CDR3 is TGTGCCAGCAGCTTGAGGCAGGGGCACACTGAAGCTTTCTTT.

Comment on this clone: One end of the junction varies from germline; a read error may be responsible. The rearrangement uses TRBV18 and TRBJ2-3, with 8 bases fitting TRBD2. CDR3 length: 16 residues. Germline V lookup: CDR1 KGHSH, CDR2 LQKENI. The CDR3: CASSSPYGRATDTQYF. In nucleotides, the CDR3 is TGTGCCAGCTCATCACCTTACGGGAGGGCCACAGATACGCAGTATTTT.

The rearrangement uses TRBV5-6 and TRBJ1-1, with D maybe TRBD1 (6 bases). V was clipped by 1 base and J by 3 bases, with 22 bases between them. The CDR3 is 18 amino acids. Germline lookup yields CDR1 SGHDT and CDR2 YYEEEE. CDR3 nucleotide sequence: TGTGCCAGCAGCTTGAGGGTTGGGGGCGTACTAATTGACACTGAAGCTTTCTTT. Translated: CASSLRVGGVLIDTEAFF.

CDR3 bases: TGTGCCAGCAGTTTTGAGGGGGCCGAAAACACCATATATTTT. Protein: CASSFEGAENTIYF. This chain connects TRBV28 to TRBJ1-3; TRBD1 matches 7 bases. Germline V gene sequence: CDR1 MDHEN, CDR2 SYDVKM. V lost 3 bases and J lost 6; bases outside the gene matches: 5. The CDR3 has 14 residues.

The table lists this clone with a count of one. The rearrangement joins TRBV28 to TRBJ2-3; weak D call: TRBD2 (5 bases). Germline V gives CDR1 MDHEN, CDR2 SYDVKM. The ends were cut back, 7 bases at V and 1 base at J, with 12 bases in the middle. The CDR3 consists of 14 residues. CDR3 DNA sequence: TGTGCCAGCATCCAGCGGAGTCGCACAGATACGCAGTATTTT. This gives the protein CASIQRSRTDTQYF.

The V call is TRBV6-5, the J call TRBJ2-7; TRBD1 agrees at 7 bases. J lost 1 base, V lost 6 bases, and 6 bases had no gene match. CDR3 size: 14 residues. The germline V gene encodes CDR1 MNHEY and CDR2 SVGAGI. CDR3 in DNA: TGTGCCAGCAGGGACAGGCGCCCTTCCTACGAGCAGTACTTC. Translation gives CASRDRRPSYEQYF.

This clone was detected a few times. The chain joins TRBV4-2 to TRBJ1-5; 10 bases map to TRBD1. The germline gives CDR1 LGHNA, CDR2 YNFKEQ. Trimming at V came to 1 base and at J to 0 bases, leaving 15 bases not matched to a gene. The CDR3 runs 21 residues. The CDR3 nucleotides are TGTGCCAGCAGCCAAGGAATTGGGACAGGGGTCGGCTTATATAGCAATCAGCCCCAGCATTTT. Residues: CASSQGIGTGVGLYSNQPQHF.

This chain connects TRBV6-5 to TRBJ2-1, with a tentative D call TRBD1 (6 bases). This CDR3 has 15 amino acids. The germline gives CDR1 MNHEY, CDR2 SVGAGI. Trimming cost V 6 bases and J 4 bases, with 16 bases left between them. The CDR3, as DNA: TGTGCCAGCAGACCCGGACAGACGACTTACAATGAGCAGTTCTTC. Its protein is CASRPGQTTYNEQFF.

The gene calls are TRBV29-1 and TRBJ2-4; 13 positions match TRBD2. This CDR3 is 13 amino acids long. J gave up 6 bases and V 7 bases, and 3 bases lay outside the gene matches. Germline loops: CDR1 SQVTM, CDR2 ANQGSEA. In DNA, the CDR3 is TGCAGCGGGCGGACTAGCGGGAGAAACATTCAGTACTTC. It yields the protein CSGRTSGRNIQYF.

This rearrangement joins TRBV9 to TRBJ2-3; 10 bases align to TRBD2. The CDR3 consists of 15 residues. Germline V lookup: CDR1 SGDLS, CDR2 YYNGEE. The V and J ends lost 0 bases and 7 bases, in that order; junction bases with no gene match: 5. The CDR3 DNA is TGTGCCAGCAGCGTAGAAAGCGGGAGGGCCAATACGCAGTATTTT. Its protein is CASSVESGRANTQYF.

The rearrangement uses TRBV5-1 and TRBJ2-2, with 7 bases lining up with TRBD1. CDR1 SGHRS and CDR2 YFSETQ come from the germline V gene. The length of the CDR3 is 17 residues. V lost 4 bases to trimming and J lost 2 bases; unmatched junction nucleotides: 11. The CDR3: CASSPDRANLNTGELFF. CDR3 sequence (DNA): TGCGCCAGCAGCCCAGACAGGGCCAACCTTAACACCGGGGAGCTGTTTTTT.

This rearrangement joins TRBV25-1 to TRBJ1-5; D is ambiguous. V gave up 4 bases and J gave up 5 bases, with 9 bases separating them. CDR1 is MGHDK and CDR2 is SYGVNS in the germline V gene. This CDR3 has 13 residues. The CDR3 region has the DNA TGTGCCAGCAGTGCCGGGTTCCATCAGCCCCAGCATTTT. Protein product: CASSAGFHQPQHF.

This chain joins TRBV7-2 and TRBJ2-1, with a weak D call TRBD2 (6 bases). This CDR3 contains 15 residues. Germline CDR1 and CDR2: SGHTA and FQGNSA. Trimming removed 3 bases at V and 4 bases at J, with 13 bases between. The CDR3 DNA reads TGTGCCAGCAGCTTTAGGGACTCTACGTACAATGAGCAGTTCTTC. Translating gives CASSFRDSTYNEQFF. Full variable domain (rest looked up from reference TRBV7-2 and TRBJ2-1): GAGVSQSPSNKVTEKGKDVELRCDPISGHTALYWYRQSLGQGLEFLIYFQGNSAPDKSGLPSDRFSAERTGGSVSTLTIQRTQQEDSAVYLCASSFRDSTYNEQFFGPGTRLTVL.

The gene calls are TRBV30 and TRBJ1-3, with 9 bases lining up with TRBD1. The CDR3 length is 13 residues. V was clipped by 5 bases and J by 8 bases; unmatched bases: 7. CDR1 and CDR2 from the germline V gene are GTSNPN and SVGIG (reference sequence). The CDR3 DNA reads TGTGCCTGGGGGAGGACAGGGGCCCACACCATATATTTT. Amino acid sequence: CAWGRTGAHTIYF.

This chain links TRBV28 with TRBJ1-1, with D uncertain. The length of the CDR3 is 10 residues. V was cut by 4 bases and J by 8 bases, with 5 bases left in between. Germline values: CDR1 MDHEN, CDR2 SYDVKM. This chain's CDR3 is CASSSKEAFF. DNA of the CDR3: TGTGCCAGCAGTTCTAAAGAAGCTTTCTTT.

The rearrangement links TRBV7-3 to TRBJ2-1; 7 bases are a match to TRBD2. Germline CDR1 SGHTA, CDR2 FQGTGA. This CDR3 has 18 amino acids. V lost 4 bases to trimming and J lost 7 bases; unmatched junction nucleotides: 19. Written as DNA, the CDR3 is TGTGCCAGCAGCTACTCATTCGCTGGCGGACTAGTAAAGAATGAGCAGTTCTTC. Protein: CASSYSFAGGLVKNEQFF.